This paragraph reports one T cell receptor beta chain. This clonotype occurred many times. The clone's antigen remains unknown. Per-base qualities were not stored, and no clone one base away is much larger. For this chain, trimming is 4 bases at the V end and 1 base at the J end, and the number of junction bases without a gene match is 8. As encoded in the germline V gene, CDR1 is SGHRS while CDR2 is YFSETQ. Including the terminal cysteine and phenylalanine, the CDR3 comprises 16 residues. Only CDR3 DNA is held: 48 bases, read in frame from base 1. Libraries came from RACE. TCRdb records NextSeq 500 as the sequencer. Library preparation attached unique molecular identifiers to individual cDNA molecules for quantitative, reproducible TCR counting. For every blood RNA sample, sequencing covered both the TCR alpha and TCR beta chains. On the authors' methods: The median number of TCRs per sample was roughly 100,000, ranging from roughly 20,000 to 690,600. The Decombinator software suite was used to annotate the V, J and CDR3 of the TCR reads. For PS versus PT1 abundance plots, all samples were subsampled to the same number of TCRs (28,000). Expanded TCRs were defined as absent before sensitization and observed at least eight times at the 2-week time point. TCRdb ran its own pipeline on the public reads, namely fastp trimming at Q25 and MiXCR clone calling, and kept in-frame beta chains. Rows matching on CDR3 protein sequence are summarized as one entry with the most common DNA and genes. TCRdb's processing, not the study's, gives the V and J calls here. Within this sample are about 380,000 distinct CDR3 sequences, with about 6.3% of them counted one time only. Together, the top ten hold around 5.6% of the sample.

The sample comes from a study of human T cells and chemical hapten exposure (dated by TCRdb to the early 2020s). Study-level background: For sensitization, 2% DPC in acetone was applied to a roughly 2 cm by roughly 2 cm area of upper inner arm skin. Patch testing on the upper back used Finn chambers containing 0.01% DPC, with scoring done after 6 days according to International Contact Dermatitis Research Group standards. The mostly female patient cohort included alopecia areata with under or over 50% scalp involvement, alopecia totalis and alopecia universalis. Patient blood was sampled pre-sensitization (week 0) and at 2, 6 and about 24 weeks after DPC sensitization. About 28 alopecia patients gave blood for TCR sequencing at one to four time points (pre-sensitization, 2, 6 and 24 weeks). Peripheral blood TCR repertoire changes were tracked in vivo in alopecia patients during primary and secondary sensitization to the hapten diphenylcyclopropenone (DPC). Libraries were pooled for sequencing, and per-sample TCR yields varied mainly because of small differences in library volumes within the pool. Throughout the study period of around 24 weeks, patients also received therapeutic DPC doses to the scalp every week. Overall study outcomes, separate from this receptor: Because all patients had alopecia, a presumed autoimmune disease, the immune response of the patients might differ from that of healthy individuals. Repeated subsampling changed both the strength of the expansion versus patch-test correlation and the threshold at which the correlation became significant. Patch test score correlated positively with the number of PT1 expanded TCRs, reaching significance at thresholds 8, 16 and 32 but not at 4. Compared with pre-sensitization or healthy control sets, expanded TCRs formed significantly more large CDR3 similarity clusters, which is consistent with antigen-driven responses. The number of TCRs above 1 in 1000 frequency did not change with DPC sensitization; there was no evidence of global repertoire structure alterations.

This specimen's time point label, interpreted: patch test 2, 6 weeks after DPC sensitization. Sample treatment or condition, as interpreted from the label and publication: therapeutic diphenylcyclopropenone sensitization with weekly scalp DPC. At every patch-test visit, the blood draw took place before the patch test was put on. Patients were considered eligible if aged 18 to 70, diagnosed with alopecia and deemed suitable for DPC therapy, and patients were excluded if pregnant. Total RNA was isolated from unfractionated whole blood collected in Tempus Blood RNA tubes. The sequence came from a woman under 30 with alopecia areata. Some clones in this sample may be carry-over from other donors' samples. Sequences were derived from whole blood, sampled in connection with sensitization to the hapten diphenylcyclopropenone (DPC). This chain joins TRBV5-1 to TRBJ2-7; 10 middle bases align to TRBD1. The CDR3 reads CASSATGQGVSYEQYF. In nucleotides, the sequence is TGCGCCAGCAGCGCCACAGGACAGGGGGTTTCCTACGAGCAGTACTTC.